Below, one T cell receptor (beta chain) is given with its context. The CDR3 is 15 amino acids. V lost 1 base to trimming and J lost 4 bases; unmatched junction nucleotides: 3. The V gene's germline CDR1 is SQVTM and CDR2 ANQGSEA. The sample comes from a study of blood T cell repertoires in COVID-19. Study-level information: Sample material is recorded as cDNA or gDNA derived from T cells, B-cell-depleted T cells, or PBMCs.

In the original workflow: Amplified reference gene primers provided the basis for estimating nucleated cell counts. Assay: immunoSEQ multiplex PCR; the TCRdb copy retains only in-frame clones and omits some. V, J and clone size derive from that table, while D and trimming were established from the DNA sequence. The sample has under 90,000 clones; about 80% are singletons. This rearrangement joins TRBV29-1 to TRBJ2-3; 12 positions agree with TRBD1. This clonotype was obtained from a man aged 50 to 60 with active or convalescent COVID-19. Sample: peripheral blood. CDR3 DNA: TGCAGCGTTGAAGTCGGGACAGGGGGCCCAGATACGCAGTATTTT. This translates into CSVEVGTGGPDTQYF.